The 9 T cell receptor beta chains listed next were all sequenced from one sample in a study of blood T cell repertoires in COVID-19. Generated by immunoSEQ multiplex PCR, the TCRdb table keeps only in-frame clones and is missing some. The sample has over 35,000 clones; about three quarters are singletons. Material: peripheral blood. The receptors come from a man aged 60 to 75 with acute or convalescent COVID-19.

This rearrangement joins TRBV13 to TRBJ2-3; no definite D call. Germline V lookup: CDR1 PRHDT, CDR2 FYEKMQ (reference sequence). This CDR3 is built from 13 residues. Trimming took 5 bases from V and 0 from J, leaving 6 bases between them. The CDR3 nucleotides read TGTGCCAGCAGCCGAACTAGCACAGATACGCAGTATTTT. This encodes CASSRTSTDTQYF.

V and J are TRBV9 and TRBJ1-4, with 9 bases that match TRBD1. The germline CDR1 and CDR2 sequences are SGDLS and YYNGEE. CDR3 length: 15 residues. V was pared by 6 bases and J by 7 bases, with 10 bases of the junction left unmatched. The CDR3 DNA reads as TGTGCCAGCACCGTTTCCGGGACAGGGTCTGAAAAACTGTTTTTT. Amino acid sequence: CASTVSGTGSEKLFF.

The chain links TRBV7-9 to TRBJ2-7; D is ambiguous. The CDR3 runs 12 residues. In germline, CDR1 is SEHNR, CDR2 FQNEAQ (reference sequence). Between the trimmed V and J ends, which lost 2 bases and 3 bases, there was a span of 5 bases. The CDR3 region has the DNA TGTGCCAGCAGCTTAAATATCTACGAGCAGTACTTC. It is translated as CASSLNIYEQYF.

This chain joins TRBV7-2 and TRBJ2-3; 7 nucleotides agree with TRBD1. The V gene's germline CDR1 is SGHTA and CDR2 FQGNSA. V shed 4 bases, J shed 3 bases, and the junction held 7 bases outside the gene matches. This CDR3 comprises 15 residues. The CDR3 DNA reads TGTGCCAGCAGCTCACACAGGGGCTTGACAGATACGCAGTATTTT. Translation gives CASSSHRGLTDTQYF.

This clone turned up a few times. The chain combines TRBV10-3 with TRBJ2-7, with a tentative D call TRBD1 (6 bases). There are 12 residues in the CDR3. The V end was cut by 6 bases, the J end by 4 bases, with 10 bases between. In germline, CDR1 is ENHRY, CDR2 SYGVKD. The CDR3 protein is CAISGTPYEQYF. CDR3 coding DNA: TGTGCCATCAGCGGGACACCATACGAGCAGTACTTC.

This clone qualifies as large. This rearrangement joins TRBV4-1 to TRBJ2-7; 15 bases are shared with TRBD2. The germline gives CDR1 MGHRA, CDR2 YSYEKL. The CDR3 has 15 amino acids. J was trimmed by 7 bases and V by 2 bases; bases with no gene match: 3. Here the CDR3 reads CASSQKGLAGGEQYF. The CDR3, as DNA: TGCGCCAGCAGCCAAAAGGGACTAGCGGGAGGAGAGCAGTACTTC.

J is TRBJ1-4 and V is TRBV5-6; 8 nucleotides agree with TRBD1. The V gene end was trimmed by 1 base and the J gene end by 4 bases; junction bases not matched to a gene: 3. The CDR3 is made up of 15 amino acids. Germline V lookup: CDR1 SGHDT, CDR2 YYEEEE. In nucleotides, the CDR3 is TGTGCCAGCAGCTTGTCGGACAGGGATAATGAAAAACTGTTTTTT. Its protein is CASSLSDRDNEKLFF.

DNA for the CDR3: TGTGCCAGCAGCCAATCGGGGGTTTCTTACTCCTACGAGCAGTACTTC. Its protein is CASSQSGVSYSYEQYF. The chain links TRBV28 to TRBJ2-7; tentative D call: TRBD2 (6 bases). CDR1 and CDR2 (germline): MDHEN, SYDVKM. This CDR3 contains 16 residues. Trimming removed 6 bases from V and 0 bases from J, with 18 bases in between.

The chain recombines TRBV20-1 with TRBJ2-5; D is undetermined. V was trimmed by 6 bases and J by 1 base, leaving 12 bases between them. CDR3 length equals 13 residues. Per germline, CDR1 DFQATT and CDR2 SNEGSKA (reference sequence). CDR3 amino acids: CSASILVQETQYF. As DNA, the CDR3 is TGCAGTGCAAGTATCCTAGTCCAAGAGACCCAGTACTTC.